These 18 T cell receptor beta chains share one sample of origin, sequenced in a study of blood T cell repertoires in COVID-19. Libraries were prepared by immunoSEQ multiplex PCR; TCRdb keeps only in-frame clonotypes and omits some of them. The table includes around 86,000 clones, around 87% detected once. Sequenced material: peripheral blood. All receptors come from a human donor with acute or convalescent COVID-19. The donor label of this sample is uncertain.

This sequence joins TRBV5-1 and TRBJ2-6, with D possibly matching TRBD1 (5 bases). This CDR3 region has 17 residues. V shed 0 bases and J shed 0 bases, with 10 bases lying between them. Germline values: CDR1 SGHRS, CDR2 YFSETQ. The CDR3 loop is CASSLGVRVSGANVLTF. DNA for the CDR3: TGCGCCAGCAGCTTGGGGGTCAGGGTCTCTGGGGCCAACGTCCTGACTTTC.

The V and J genes are TRBV5-4 and TRBJ2-3, with a weak D call TRBD2 (6 bases). The germline CDR1 and CDR2 sequences are SGHNT and YYREEE (reference sequence). V dropped 6 bases and J dropped 2 bases, with 16 bases sitting between them. This CDR3 contains 15 residues. The CDR3 DNA reads as TGTGCCAGCACCCGACTGGCGGGGCCCACAGATACGCAGTATTTT. It encodes CASTRLAGPTDTQYF.

V and J are TRBV29-1 and TRBJ1-2; D not resolved. The germline V and J ends were trimmed by 1 base and 0 bases, with 18 bases remaining between them. This CDR3 contains 17 residues. Germline lookup yields CDR1 SQVTM and CDR2 ANQGSEA. CDR3 nucleotide sequence: TGCAGCGTTGAAGTACCAGGAAAGTTTACCTCTAACTATGGCTACACCTTC. Encoded protein: CSVEVPGKFTSNYGYTF.

The rearrangement links TRBV24-1 to TRBJ2-3, with 12 bases aligning to TRBD2. With V trimmed by 3 bases and J by 2 bases, 2 bases remained unmatched. The CDR3 extends over 16 amino acids. Per the germline V gene, CDR1 is KGHDR and CDR2 is SFDVKD. CDR3 sequence: CATSDTSGGYTDTQYF. The DNA for the CDR3 is TGTGCCACCAGTGATACTAGCGGGGGGTACACAGATACGCAGTATTTT.

This clone came up once. The chain joins TRBV5-6 to TRBJ1-4, with 11 nucleotides matching TRBD1. The CDR3 is 14 amino acids. CDR1 is SGHDT, CDR2 YYEEEE, per germline. V trimming: 2 bases; J trimming: 8 bases; junction bases outside the gene matches: 2. The CDR3 sequence: CASSFGQGAEKLFF. The DNA for the CDR3 is TGTGCCAGCAGCTTCGGACAGGGGGCGGAAAAACTGTTTTTT.

This chain connects TRBV5-5 to TRBJ2-1; TRBD2 aligns across 8 bases. The junction had 4 bases not matched to a gene; V was cut back by 1 base and J by 4 bases. CDR3 length: 15 residues. The V gene's germline CDR1 is SGHKS and CDR2 YYEKEE (reference sequence). CDR3 residues: CASSLLAGGYNEQFF. CDR3 in DNA: TGTGCCAGCAGCTTGTTGGCGGGGGGTTACAATGAGCAGTTCTTC.

In its sample, this clone was seen once. The gene calls are TRBV29-1 and TRBJ2-1; the D gene is possibly TRBD1 (5 bases). V lost 3 bases and J lost 0, with 6 bases in between. Per the germline V gene, CDR1 is SQVTM and CDR2 is ANQGSEA. The CDR3 runs 13 residues. DNA of the CDR3: TGCAGCGTTGACAGGGACTCCTACAATGAGCAGTTCTTC. It codes for CSVDRDSYNEQFF.

The J gene is TRBJ2-5, the V gene TRBV4-1; TRBD1 aligns across 9 bases. Germline CDR1 is MGHRA and CDR2 is YSYEKL. The CDR3 loop spans 15 amino acids. J lost 6 bases, V lost 4 bases, and 9 bases had no gene match. This chain's CDR3 is CASSLPGTGLQTQYF. In DNA form, the CDR3 reads TGCGCCAGCAGCCTTCCGGGGACAGGGTTGCAGACCCAGTACTTC.

J is TRBJ1-2 and V is TRBV28; D gene ambiguous. Deletions cut 3 bases from V and 5 bases from J, with 7 bases between. The CDR3 contains 12 residues. Looked up from germline, CDR1 is MDHEN and CDR2 is SYDVKM. CDR3 protein: CASSFQVYGYTF. In nucleotides, the CDR3 is TGTGCCAGCAGTTTTCAGGTTTATGGCTACACCTTC.

CDR3 coding DNA: TGCGCCAGCAGTGACCCAGGGCGGCACACTGAAGCTTTCTTT. It specifies CASSDPGRHTEAFF. The chain links TRBV10-2 to TRBJ1-1, with D possibly TRBD1 on 5 matching bases. V dropped 3 bases and J dropped 3 bases, with 11 bases sitting between them. CDR1 is WSHSY, CDR2 SAAADI, per germline. The CDR3 runs to 14 residues.

The rearrangement links TRBV19 to TRBJ2-7; TRBD1 is a possible D gene (5 bases). Trimming removed 0 bases from V and 5 bases from J, with 14 bases in between. The germline V gene encodes CDR1 LNHDA and CDR2 SQIVND (reference sequence). The CDR3 extends over 15 amino acids. The CDR3 region has the DNA TGTGCCAGTAGTATAGATCCGGCAGGGTTTAACGAGCAGTACTTC. Translation: CASSIDPAGFNEQYF.

This chain uses TRBV5-1 with TRBJ1-2, with D hard to call. The CDR3 is 14 amino acids. The V end was cut by 0 bases, the J end by 10 bases, with 16 bases between. The germline CDR1 and CDR2 sequences are SGHRS and YFSETQ. In nucleotides, the CDR3 is TGCGCCAGCAGCTTGGGTTCGGGAGGGAATGACTACACCTTC. Translating it yields CASSLGSGGNDYTF.

The V and J genes are TRBV5-1 and TRBJ2-2; a possible D gene is TRBD2 (6 bases). CDR1 and CDR2 (germline): SGHRS, YFSETQ. The CDR3 consists of 15 residues. V was clipped by 7 bases and J by 1 base, with 14 bases between them. CDR3 in DNA: TGCGCCAGCCGGGGGAACGCGATGAACACCGGGGAGCTGTTTTTT. It specifies CASRGNAMNTGELFF.

The V and J genes are TRBV30 and TRBJ1-2; 7 nucleotides align to TRBD1. This CDR3 comprises 15 residues. The germline V gene encodes CDR1 GTSNPN and CDR2 SVGIG (reference sequence). V was pared by 5 bases and J by 8 bases, with 17 bases of the junction left unmatched. The CDR3 coding sequence is TGTGCCTGGCACGGACAGGCCCGGACGGTATTAGGCTACACCTTC. It codes for CAWHGQARTVLGYTF.

V and J are TRBV7-3 and TRBJ2-3, with TRBD2 matching 9 bases. This CDR3 region has 16 residues. Trimming took 2 bases from V and 5 from J; bases not matched to a gene: 8. Germline-derived CDR1 and CDR2 are SGHTA and FQGTGA. CDR3 coding DNA: TGTGCCAGCAGCTTACACCTGCGGGGGGGCCAAGATACGCAGTATTTT. Its translation is CASSLHLRGGQDTQYF.

The V gene is TRBV3-1 (or the pseudogene TRBV3-2), the J gene TRBJ2-3; D is unresolved. Trimming left V 1 base short and J 2 bases short, with 7 bases between. The CDR3 is 14 amino acids. Germline CDR1 reads LGHDT; CDR2 reads YNNKEL (reference sequence). The CDR3 loop reads CASSQGLITDTQYF. CDR3 coding DNA: TGTGCCAGCAGCCAAGGTCTTATCACAGATACGCAGTATTTT.

This clone has a handful of counts. The rearrangement links TRBV3-1 (or the pseudogene TRBV3-2) to TRBJ1-2; the match to TRBD1 covers 8 bases. Unmatched junction bases numbered 4, after V lost 8 bases and J lost 5 bases. This CDR3 region has 12 residues. Per germline, CDR1 LGHDT and CDR2 YNNKEL (reference sequence). CDR3 nucleotides: TGTGCCAGCGGACAGGGATCGTATGGCTACACCTTC. Translated, it gives CASGQGSYGYTF.

This clone has more than one count but fewer than ten. The chain recombines TRBV19 with TRBJ1-3; 8 bases match TRBD1. The V gene end was trimmed by 7 bases and the J gene end by 4 bases; junction bases not matched to a gene: 6. The CDR3 is 14 residues long. CDR1 is LNHDA and CDR2 is SQIVND in the germline V gene (reference sequence). The DNA for the CDR3 is TGTGCCAGTACCGACAGGGGACCCGGAAACACCATATATTTT. Amino acids: CASTDRGPGNTIYF.